This note documents a single TCR beta chain sequence. Its antigen is not known. These data originate in a study of cytomegalovirus exposure and HLA in healthy donors. Overall study context: In a previous analysis, approximately 110 million unique TCR beta sequences were found from 150 million to 200 million T cells. Study results and caveats: Through in vitro validation, three CMV-associated chains were shown to be specific for CMV antigens.

The PCR made use of 60 Vbeta and 13 Jbeta primers. Sequenced by immunoSEQ multiplex PCR; TCRdb stores in-frame clones only, minus some. The sample totals about 32,000 clones. Sequences were obtained from PBMCs. The TCR was taken from a female donor in good health and CMV-seronegative.

The CDR3 is CASSGTSGDEQFF. Written as DNA, the CDR3 is TGTGCCAGCAGTGGGACTAGCGGCGATGAGCAGTTCTTC. The V and J genes are TRBV2 and TRBJ2-1; 10 bases match TRBD2. Germline V gene lookup returns CDR1 SNHLY and CDR2 FYNNEI. CDR3 length: 13 residues. The J segment lost 8 bases and the V segment lost 4 bases, leaving 2 bases of the junction unmatched.